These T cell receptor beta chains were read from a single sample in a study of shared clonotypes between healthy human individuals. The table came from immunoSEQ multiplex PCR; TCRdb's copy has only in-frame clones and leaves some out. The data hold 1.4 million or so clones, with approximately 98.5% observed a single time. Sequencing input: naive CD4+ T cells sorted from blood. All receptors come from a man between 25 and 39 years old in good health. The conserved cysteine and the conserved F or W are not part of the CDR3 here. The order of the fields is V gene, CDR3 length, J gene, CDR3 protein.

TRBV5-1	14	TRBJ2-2	ASSTPGLAGAGELF
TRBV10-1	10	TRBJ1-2	AVARGDYGYT
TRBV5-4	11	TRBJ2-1	ASSGVSPHEQF
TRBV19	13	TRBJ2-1	ASSRVGGSYNEQF
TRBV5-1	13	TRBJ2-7	ASSATSGGSYEQY
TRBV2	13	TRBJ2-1	ASSEAGLVTNEQF
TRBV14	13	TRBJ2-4	ASSRTGLAKNIQY
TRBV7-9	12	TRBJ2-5	ASSLKGREETQY
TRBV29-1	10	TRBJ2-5	SVGDREETQY
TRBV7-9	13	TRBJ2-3	ASSPLAASTDTQY
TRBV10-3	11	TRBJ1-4	AISEFVGKGLF